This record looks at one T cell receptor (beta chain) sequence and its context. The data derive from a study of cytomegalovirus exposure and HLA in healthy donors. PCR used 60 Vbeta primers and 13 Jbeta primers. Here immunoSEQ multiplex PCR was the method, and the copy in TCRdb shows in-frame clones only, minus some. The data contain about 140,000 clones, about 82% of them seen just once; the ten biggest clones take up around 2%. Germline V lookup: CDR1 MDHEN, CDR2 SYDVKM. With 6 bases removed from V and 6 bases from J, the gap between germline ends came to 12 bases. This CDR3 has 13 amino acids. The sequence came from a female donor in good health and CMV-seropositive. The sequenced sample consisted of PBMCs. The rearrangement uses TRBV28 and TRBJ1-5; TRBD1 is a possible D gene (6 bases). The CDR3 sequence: CASRSGGSQPQHF. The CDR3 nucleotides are TGTGCCAGCAGAAGCGGGGGCTCTCAGCCCCAGCATTTT.